This T cell receptor (beta chain) was captured in a study of shared clonotypes between healthy human individuals. The germline V and J ends were trimmed by 8 bases and 1 base, with 9 bases remaining between them. Germline V gives CDR1 DFQATT, CDR2 SNEGSKA (reference sequence). The length of the CDR3 is 11 residues. Sequenced by immunoSEQ multiplex PCR; TCRdb stores in-frame clones only, minus some. The sample has 400,000 to 500,000 clones, roughly 85% seen once; the top ten hold more than 10%. This clone was recorded a few times. The sample contains more than one DNA sequence encoding this CDR3. This chain connects TRBV20-1 to TRBJ2-7; TRBD1 is a possible D gene (6 bases). This clonotype originated in a woman aged 40-49 years in good health. Some clones in this sample may be carry-over from other donors' samples. The material sequenced was PBMCs. The CDR3 region has the DNA TGCAGTACAGGGCTTTCCTACGAGCAGTACTTC. Its protein is CSTGLSYEQYF.